This T cell receptor (beta chain) was retrieved from a study of T cell repertoires in cytomegalovirus infection. At the level of the study: Shared public TCR beta signatures pointed to both CMV infection and a matching HLA type.

This clonotype was found a few times. Its target is unknown. Germline V lookup: CDR1 SGHAT, CDR2 FQNNGV. This CDR3 contains 12 residues. Between the trimmed V and J ends, which lost 4 bases and 17 bases, there was a span of 15 bases. TCRdb reanalysed the reads using MiXCR and keeps one entry per CDR3 protein. The sample records some 800,000 distinct CDR3 sequences, roughly 28% being singletons. The rearrangement joins TRBV11-2 to TRBJ1-6, with D hard to call. This TCR derives from a human donor in good health (CMV status not recorded). Some clones in this sample may be carry-over from other donors' samples. The specimen comprised cultured CD8+ T cells from PBMCs, sampled from culture after CMV antigen stimulation. The CDR3 coding sequence is TGTGCCAGCAGCTCCGGCGGAGGGCCCTTCCACTTT. Translated, it gives CASSSGGGPFHF.